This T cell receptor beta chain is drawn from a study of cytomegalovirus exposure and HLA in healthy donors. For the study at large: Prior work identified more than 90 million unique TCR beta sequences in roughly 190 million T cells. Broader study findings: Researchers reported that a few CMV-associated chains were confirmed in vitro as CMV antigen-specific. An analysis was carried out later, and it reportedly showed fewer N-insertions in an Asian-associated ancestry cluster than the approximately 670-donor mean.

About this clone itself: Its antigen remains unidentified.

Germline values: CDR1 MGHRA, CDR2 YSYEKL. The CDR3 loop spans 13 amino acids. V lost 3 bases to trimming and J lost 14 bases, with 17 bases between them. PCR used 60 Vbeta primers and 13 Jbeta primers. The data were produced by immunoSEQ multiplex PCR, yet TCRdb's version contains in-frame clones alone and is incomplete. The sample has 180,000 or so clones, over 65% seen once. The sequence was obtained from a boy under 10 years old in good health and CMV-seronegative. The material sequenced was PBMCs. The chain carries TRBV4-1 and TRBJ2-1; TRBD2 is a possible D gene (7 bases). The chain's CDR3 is CASSQVPGGPKFF. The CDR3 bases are TGCGCCAGCAGCCAGGTACCGGGGGGCCCCAAGTTCTTC.